This T cell receptor beta chain comes out of a study of control samples from healthy donors and cancer patients (TCRdb year 2020). Points on this clone: The antigen it binds to is not known. No quality values exist for individual bases; no much larger clone is one base distant.

Library preparation employed the immunoSEQ multiplex PCR assay. This immuneACCESS table, as held by TCRdb, lists in-frame sequences with V and J called but not all clones. Of the missing ones, under half trace to an unresolved V gene in checked studies; the others have no known cause. Recorded for this sample are over 25,000 clones; roughly 85% of them occurred a single time. Of the sample, about 3.9% is held by the ten largest clones. The germline V gene encodes CDR1 LGHNA and CDR2 YNFKEQ. The germline ends are 9 bases apart after V is trimmed by 0 bases and J by 4 bases. Inclusive of the bounding cysteine and phenylalanine, the CDR3 is 14 residues long. CDR3 DNA is the only sequence kept; it has 42 bases, read in frame from the first base.

Here the chain combines TRBV4-2 and TRBJ1-1; no confident D gene assignment can be made. This sequence was found in a female donor with melanoma. The sequencing input was formalin-fixed, paraffin-embedded tissue. The CDR3 protein is CASSQDLLGTEAFF. The DNA is as follows: TGTGCCAGCAGCCAAGATTTACTGGGCACTGAAGCTTTCTTT.